These 16 T cell receptor beta chains were sequenced from one sample in a study of blood T cell repertoires in COVID-19. Method: immunoSEQ multiplex PCR; TCRdb's copy keeps in-frame clones and lacks some. The sample yields about 30,000 clones, around 90% seen once. The sequenced sample consisted of peripheral blood. The receptors originated from a man aged 45-65 years with active COVID-19.

This rearrangement joins TRBV7-8 to TRBJ2-7; 10 bases are shared with TRBD2. This CDR3 has 14 residues. Unmatched junction bases numbered 6, after V lost 5 bases and J lost 5 bases. Looked up from germline, CDR1 is SGHVS and CDR2 is FQNEAQ. The CDR3 DNA reads as TGTGCCAGCAGCGGGCTAGCGGGGGTTAACGAGCAGTACTTC. Amino acid sequence: CASSGLAGVNEQYF.

V is TRBV27 and J is TRBJ2-1, with TRBD1 matching over 11 bases. Trimming took 5 bases from V and 8 from J; bases not matched to a gene: 8. The CDR3 extends over 15 amino acids. Germline loops: CDR1 MNHEY, CDR2 SMNVEV (reference sequence). Here the CDR3 DNA reads TGTGCCAGCAGTCGGAGGACAGGGGGCGGCTATGAGCAGTTCTTC. Its translation: CASSRRTGGGYEQFF.

This clone was seen only once. CDR3 in DNA: TGCAGCGTTGAAGATCCCGGGGAGACCCAGTACTTC. Protein: CSVEDPGETQYF. The chain carries TRBV29-1 and TRBJ2-5; no reliable D call. The germline V and J ends were trimmed by 0 bases and 5 bases, with 7 bases remaining between them. Germline V gene sequence: CDR1 SQVTM, CDR2 ANQGSEA. The CDR3 runs to 12 residues.

This sequence joins TRBV18 and TRBJ1-2; TRBD1 matches at 9 bases. Germline lookup yields CDR1 KGHSH and CDR2 LQKENI. This CDR3 region has 16 residues. The junction had 12 bases not matched to a gene; V was cut back by 6 bases and J by 4 bases. CDR3 loop: CASSRNLPGQGYGYTF. The DNA of the CDR3 is TGTGCCAGCTCTCGGAACCTACCGGGACAGGGCTATGGCTACACCTTC.

V gene TRBV29-1 combines with J gene TRBJ2-7; maybe TRBD1 (5 bases). This CDR3 contains 11 residues. The germline V gene has CDR1 SQVTM and CDR2 ANQGSEA. V lost 4 bases, J lost 7 bases, and 11 bases lay in between. As DNA, the CDR3 is TGCAGCGTTGGCAGGGTGGGGGAGCAGTACTTC. Its translation: CSVGRVGEQYF.

The gene calls are TRBV7-8 and TRBJ2-7; possible D gene TRBD1, 7 bases. Germline CDR1 reads SGHVS; CDR2 reads FQNEAQ. The V end lost 0 bases, the J end lost 6 bases, and 15 bases lay between the germline ends. The CDR3 spans 15 residues. The CDR3 protein is CASSLAYRGGGEQYF. CDR3 DNA: TGTGCCAGCAGCTTAGCCTACAGGGGAGGAGGCGAGCAGTACTTC.

CDR3 region: CSAYRVNYGYTF. The CDR3 DNA reads TGCAGCGCCTACAGGGTTAACTATGGCTACACCTTC. The J gene is TRBJ1-2, the V gene TRBV29-1; TRBD1 might be the D (6 bases). This CDR3 has 12 residues. Trimming stripped 7 bases from V and 1 base from J, with 10 bases between. Looked up from germline, CDR1 is SQVTM and CDR2 is ANQGSEA.

The genes are TRBV6-5 and TRBJ1-6; tentative D call: TRBD1 (5 bases). This CDR3 is 16 amino acids long. Germline CDR1 and CDR2: MNHEY and SVGAGI. The V end lost 0 bases, the J end lost 9 bases, and 15 bases lay between the germline ends. The CDR3 protein is CASSYSGTGGGSPLHF. In DNA, the CDR3 is TGTGCCAGCAGTTACTCGGGGACGGGAGGTGGTTCACCCCTCCACTTT.

The chain employs TRBV27 and TRBJ2-7; no reliable D call. This CDR3 has 15 residues. Looked up from germline, CDR1 is MNHEY and CDR2 is SMNVEV (reference sequence). V lost 1 base, J lost 0 bases, and 10 bases lay in between. Here the CDR3 DNA reads TGTGCCAGCAGTTTATTTGGCAGGTCCTCCTACGAGCAGTACTTC. This sequence encodes CASSLFGRSSYEQYF.

This chain links TRBV7-9 with TRBJ2-1, with 7 bases identical to TRBD2. Germline CDR1 reads SEHNR; CDR2 reads FQNEAQ (reference sequence). Trimming cost V 4 bases and J 6 bases; bases outside gene matches: 3. There are 13 residues in the CDR3. The CDR3 sequence is CASSSGLSNEQFF. The CDR3 nucleotides read TGTGCCAGCAGCTCGGGACTATCCAATGAGCAGTTCTTC.

The chain links TRBV6-5 to TRBJ2-5, with D possibly matching TRBD2 (7 bases). Trimming cost V 8 bases and J 5 bases, with 21 bases left between them. Germline loops: CDR1 MNHEY, CDR2 SVGAGI. This CDR3 is built from 15 residues. The CDR3 DNA sequence: TGTGCCAGCGGACTTTCTAGCGGTAGGGGGGAGACCCAGTACTTC. Amino acid sequence: CASGLSSGRGETQYF.

J is TRBJ2-1 and V is TRBV24-1, with 8 bases matching TRBD2. The germline V gene encodes CDR1 KGHDR and CDR2 SFDVKD. The ends lost 5 bases at V and 7 bases at J; junction bases unmatched: 27. The length of the CDR3 is 21 residues. CDR3 nucleotides: TGTGCCACCAGTGCCGCCAAGGGGCAGACCGGACTAGCAGATAGAGGAAATGAGCAGTTCTTC. Translation: CATSAAKGQTGLADRGNEQFF.

The genes are TRBV5-1 and TRBJ2-2; perhaps TRBD1 as D (5 bases). The CDR3 has 14 residues. Trimming removed 1 base from V and 1 base from J, with 5 bases in between. Germline V CDR1 and CDR2: SGHRS, YFSETQ. DNA of the CDR3: TGCGCCAGCAGCTTGACAGGGAACACCGGGGAGCTGTTTTTT. This sequence encodes CASSLTGNTGELFF.

The chain has TRBV18 and TRBJ2-7; 10 bases align to TRBD2. The junction had 6 bases not matched to a gene; V was cut back by 6 bases and J by 4 bases. Germline V gene data show CDR1 as KGHSH and CDR2 as LQKENI. This CDR3 comprises 14 residues. The CDR3 coding sequence is TGTGCCAGCTCCCCCGGACTAGCGGTTTACGAGCAGTACTTC. This translates into CASSPGLAVYEQYF.

The chain is built from TRBV3-1 (or the pseudogene TRBV3-2) and TRBJ1-3; D is undetermined. With 1 base removed from V and 1 base from J, the gap between germline ends came to 8 bases. The CDR3 covers 15 residues. The germline gives CDR1 LGHDT, CDR2 YNNKEL (reference sequence). The CDR3: CASSQGTASGNTIYF. The CDR3 DNA follows: TGTGCCAGCAGCCAAGGCACAGCTTCTGGAAACACCATATATTTT.

This rearrangement joins TRBV7-8 to TRBJ2-5, with a tentative D call TRBD2 (6 bases). Trimming cost V 3 bases and J 5 bases, with 13 bases left between them. The CDR3 extends over 14 amino acids. CDR1 and CDR2 from the germline V gene are SGHVS and FQNEAQ. The CDR3 sequence is CASSFPPRGETQYF. The DNA of the CDR3 is TGTGCCAGCAGCTTCCCCCCCCGGGGGGAGACCCAGTACTTC.